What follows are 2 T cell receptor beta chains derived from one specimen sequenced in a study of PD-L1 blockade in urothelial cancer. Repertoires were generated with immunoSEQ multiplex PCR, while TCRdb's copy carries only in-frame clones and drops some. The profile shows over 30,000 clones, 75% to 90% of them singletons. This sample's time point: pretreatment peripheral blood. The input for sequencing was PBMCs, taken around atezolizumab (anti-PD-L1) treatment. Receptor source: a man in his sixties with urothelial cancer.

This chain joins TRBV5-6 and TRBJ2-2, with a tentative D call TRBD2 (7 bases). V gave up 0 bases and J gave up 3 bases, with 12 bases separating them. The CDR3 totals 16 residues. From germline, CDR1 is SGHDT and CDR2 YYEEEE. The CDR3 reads CASSLVRGGYTGELFF. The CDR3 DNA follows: TGTGCCAGCAGCTTGGTCAGGGGAGGGTACACCGGGGAGCTGTTTTTT.

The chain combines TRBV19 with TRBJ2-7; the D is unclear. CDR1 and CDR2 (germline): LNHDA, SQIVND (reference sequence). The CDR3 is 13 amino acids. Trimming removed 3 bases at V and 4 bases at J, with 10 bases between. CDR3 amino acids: CASSIPNSYEQYF. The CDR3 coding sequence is TGTGCCAGTAGTATCCCCAACAGTTACGAGCAGTACTTC.